At least ten counts were recorded for the clone carrying this T cell receptor beta chain. Its antigen is still unknown. Time point given: newly diagnosed GD, antithyroid drugs for less than 3 months. Researchers made the TCR library from RNA that was extracted from PBMCs. The sample comes from a study of regulatory T cells in long-lasting Graves disease. The overall study: Newly diagnosed Graves' patients had taken antithyroid drugs under 3 months.

The CDR3 runs 14 residues. V was trimmed by 1 base and J by 4 bases, leaving 10 bases between them. The V gene's germline CDR1 is SEHNR and CDR2 FQNEAQ (reference sequence). Assembly of TCR beta libraries relied on iRepertoire HTBI primers together with Arm-PCR of CDR3 regions. Each CDR3 protein gets one entry after TCRdb re-called the multiplex PCR reads with MiXCR. The sample has about 400,000 distinct CDR3 sequences, 15% to 18% seen once. Broader study findings: TRBV28 was favored in persistent disease, as were TRBJ1-2 and TRBJ2-5. Persistent cases of Graves' showed reduced TCR diversity relative to newly diagnosed patients.

The clonotype comes from a female donor with Graves disease. The material sequenced was peripheral blood mononuclear cells (PBMCs), taken at new diagnosis, from a patient treated with antithyroid drugs. The gene calls are TRBV7-9 and TRBJ1-2, with D perhaps matching TRBD1 (5 bases). CDR3 region: CASSLDGRVYGYTF. The CDR3 region has the DNA TGTGCCAGCAGCTTAGATGGCAGGGTCTATGGCTACACCTTC.